The rows below give T cell receptor beta chains drawn from one sample of a study of T cell repertoires in cytomegalovirus infection. TCRdb re-called the reads with MiXCR, one entry per CDR3 protein. The sample carries hundreds of thousands of distinct CDR3 sequences, under 55% recorded once. The antigens of these receptors remain unknown. This material consisted of cultured PBMCs, taken from culture after CMV antigen stimulation. The receptors originated from a human donor in good health (CMV status not recorded). Some clones in this sample may be carry-over from other donors' samples. Both conserved end residues are part of each CDR3. Each record gives: V gene, D gene, J gene, clone size, CDR3 protein, CDR3 DNA. D genes are given only for firm matches. Clone size is given for some rows only: seen once, a few or many times, or a class if the clone is expanded.

TRBV12-3/TRBV12-4	TRBD1	TRBJ1-5	NA	CASRPGTGAYQPQHF	TGTGCCAGCAGGCCCGGGACAGGGGCCTATCAGCCCCAGCATTTT
TRBV27	NA	TRBJ2-7	NA	CASSSTRWDRAYEQYF	TGTGCCAGCAGTTCCACCCGGTGGGACCGAGCCTACGAGCAGTACTTC
TRBV27	NA	TRBJ2-1	NA	CASSFDVWNEQFF	TGTGCCAGCAGTTTCGATGTGTGGAATGAGCAGTTCTTC
TRBV7-2	NA	TRBJ1-3	NA	CASSQTGTWIGGNTIYF	TGTGCCAGCAGCCAGACGGGGACGTGGATCGGTGGAAACACCATATATTTT
TRBV7-6	TRBD1	TRBJ1-2	NA	CASRGRTGARGYTF	TGTGCCAGCAGGGGACGAACAGGGGCTCGCGGCTACACCTTC
TRBV7-6	TRBD1	TRBJ2-5	NA	CADRDRHQETQYF	TGTGCTGATCGGGACAGACACCAAGAGACCCAGTACTTC
TRBV6-1	NA	TRBJ1-5	NA	CAGGIDSNQPQHF	TGTGCCGGCGGGATTGATAGCAATCAGCCCCAGCATTTT
TRBV5-6	TRBD1	TRBJ2-1	NA	CASSFQDRPQQFF	TGTGCCAGCAGCTTCCAGGACAGGCCGCAGCAGTTCTTC
TRBV7-2	TRBD1	TRBJ1-1	many	CASSPRTGGDNEAFF	TGTGCCAGCAGCCCAAGGACAGGGGGTGATAATGAAGCTTTCTTT
TRBV7-2	TRBD1	TRBJ2-2	NA	CASTRTGVAGELFF	TGTGCCAGCACCAGGACAGGGGTAGCCGGGGAGCTGTTTTTT
TRBV7-8	NA	TRBJ1-2	NA	CASSLGLNYYGYTF	TGTGCCAGCAGCTTAGGACTGAACTATTATGGCTACACCTTC
TRBV29-1	NA	TRBJ2-6	NA	CSVLISGANVLTF	TGCAGCGTCTTAATCTCTGGGGCCAACGTCCTGACTTTC
TRBV7-9	TRBD1	TRBJ1-3	NA	CASSPLTGWSSGNTIYF	TGTGCCAGCAGCCCTTTGACAGGGTGGAGCTCTGGAAACACCATATATTTT
TRBV7-9	NA	TRBJ1-4	NA	CASSSEGGWTNEKLFF	TGTGCCAGCAGCTCGGAGGGCGGCTGGACTAATGAAAAACTGTTTTTT
TRBV4-2	NA	TRBJ2-7	NA	CASSRPGPDPYEQYF	TGTGCCAGCAGCCGGCCGGGACCCGACCCCTACGAGCAGTACTTC
TRBV6-8	TRBD2	TRBJ2-7	NA	CASSPGTSGRASYEQYF	TGTGCCAGCAGCCCCGGGACTAGCGGGAGGGCCTCCTACGAGCAGTACTTC
TRBV7-2	NA	TRBJ2-7	many	CASSRRGRGYEQYF	TGTGCCAGCAGTCGAAGAGGCCGGGGCTACGAGCAGTACTTC
TRBV10-3	TRBD2	TRBJ2-5	NA	CAISRGAGALETQYF	TGTGCCATCAGTCGAGGTGCGGGAGCTCTCGAGACCCAGTACTTC
TRBV27	TRBD2	TRBJ2-3	few	CASSLLGRAQYF	TGTGCCAGCAGTTTATTAGGGAGGGCGCAGTATTTT
TRBV11-2	NA	TRBJ2-7	NA	CASSWGPSLEQYF	TGTGCCAGCAGCTGGGGACCCTCCCTCGAGCAGTACTTC
TRBV18	NA	TRBJ2-1	NA	CASSPPSEWGEQFF	TGTGCCAGCTCACCACCGTCGGAGTGGGGTGAGCAGTTCTTC
TRBV10-3	TRBD2	TRBJ2-1	NA	CAISESNRLAGDNEQFF	TGTGCCATCAGTGAGTCGAACCGACTAGCGGGAGACAATGAGCAGTTCTTC
TRBV11-2	NA	TRBJ1-4	few	CASSRKTATTNEKLFF	TGTGCCAGCAGCCGCAAGACAGCCACAACTAATGAAAAACTGTTTTTT
TRBV7-2	NA	TRBJ1-3	few	CASSLESTGGNTIYF	TGTGCCAGCAGCTTAGAGTCGACAGGTGGAAACACCATATATTTT
TRBV12-3/TRBV12-4	NA	TRBJ1-6	NA	CASRAMGNSPLHF	TGTGCCAGCAGGGCCATGGGTAATTCACCCCTCCACTTT
TRBV7-2	NA	TRBJ2-7	many	CASSLPYGDIRYEQYF	TGTGCCAGCAGCTTACCATATGGGGACATACGCTACGAGCAGTACTTC
TRBV15	TRBD2	TRBJ2-1	NA	CATTPGLAGDEQFF	TGTGCCACCACCCCGGGACTAGCGGGAGATGAGCAGTTCTTC